This TCR beta chain derives from a study of T cell responses to AZD1222 COVID-19 vaccine. Second doses were pooled across both intervals (about 4 or about 12 weeks). Sequencing was performed with immunoSEQ multiplex PCR; in TCRdb, only in-frame clones are kept and a portion is missing. The table has over 150,000 clones, 94% seen once; the top ten hold roughly 1.7%. The CDR3 length is 15 residues. V was trimmed by 0 bases and J by 0 bases, leaving 7 bases between them. CDR1 and CDR2 from the germline V gene are SGHNT and YYREEE (reference sequence). Material: peripheral blood, obtained 28 days after the second AZD1222 dose. This sequence was found in an adult who received the AZD1222 COVID-19 vaccine. This chain uses TRBV5-4 with TRBJ1-3; D call uncertain. The chain's CDR3 is CASSLGTGSGNTIYF. CDR3 bases: TGTGCCAGCAGCTTGGGTACGGGCTCTGGAAACACCATATATTTT.